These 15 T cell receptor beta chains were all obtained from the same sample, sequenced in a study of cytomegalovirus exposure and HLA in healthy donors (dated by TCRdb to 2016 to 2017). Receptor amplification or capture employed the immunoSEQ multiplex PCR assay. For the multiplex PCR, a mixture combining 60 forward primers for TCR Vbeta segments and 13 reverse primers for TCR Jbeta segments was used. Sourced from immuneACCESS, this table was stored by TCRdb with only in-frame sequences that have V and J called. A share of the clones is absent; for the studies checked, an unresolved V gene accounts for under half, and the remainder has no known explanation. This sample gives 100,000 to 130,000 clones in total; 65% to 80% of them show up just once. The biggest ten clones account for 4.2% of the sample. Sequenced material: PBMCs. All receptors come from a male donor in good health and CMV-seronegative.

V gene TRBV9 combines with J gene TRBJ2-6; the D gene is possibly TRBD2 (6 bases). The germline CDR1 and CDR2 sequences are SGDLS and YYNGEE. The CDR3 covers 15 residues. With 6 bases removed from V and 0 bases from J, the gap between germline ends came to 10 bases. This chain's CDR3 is CASKEGTSGANVLTF. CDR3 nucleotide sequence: TGTGCCAGCAAGGAGGGGACCTCTGGGGCCAACGTCCTGACTTTC.

The CDR3 loop reads CASKGQGNTDTQYF. CDR3 sequence (DNA): TGTGCCAGCAAGGGACAGGGGAACACAGATACGCAGTATTTT. V and J are TRBV27 and TRBJ2-3; 10 nucleotides align to TRBD1. Per germline, CDR1 MNHEY and CDR2 SMNVEV (reference sequence). CDR3 size: 14 residues. With 7 bases clipped from V and 2 bases from J, the junction kept 3 bases outside the gene matches.

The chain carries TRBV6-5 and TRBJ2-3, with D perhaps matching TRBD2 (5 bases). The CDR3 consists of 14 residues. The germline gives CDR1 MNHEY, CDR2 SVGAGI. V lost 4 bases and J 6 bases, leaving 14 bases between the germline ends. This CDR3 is CASSLVGVRDTQYF. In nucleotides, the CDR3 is TGTGCCAGCAGTTTAGTGGGAGTTAGGGATACGCAGTATTTT.

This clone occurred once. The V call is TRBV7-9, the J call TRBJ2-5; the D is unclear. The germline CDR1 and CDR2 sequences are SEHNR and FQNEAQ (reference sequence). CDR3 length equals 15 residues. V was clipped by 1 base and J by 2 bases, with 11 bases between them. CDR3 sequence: CASSLGTNFQETQYF. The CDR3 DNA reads TGTGCCAGCAGCTTAGGTACCAACTTTCAAGAGACCCAGTACTTC.

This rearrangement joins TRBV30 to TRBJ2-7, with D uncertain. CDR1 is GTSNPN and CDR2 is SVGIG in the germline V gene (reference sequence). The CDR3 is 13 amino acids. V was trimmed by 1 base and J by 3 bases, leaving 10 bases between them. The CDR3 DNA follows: TGTGCCTGGAGTGGTGGGTACTACTACGAGCAGTACTTC. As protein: CAWSGGYYYEQYF.

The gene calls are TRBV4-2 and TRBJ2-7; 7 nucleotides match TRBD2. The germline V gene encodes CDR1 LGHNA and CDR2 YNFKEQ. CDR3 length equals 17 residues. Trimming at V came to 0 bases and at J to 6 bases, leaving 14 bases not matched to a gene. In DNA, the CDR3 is TGTGCCAGCAGCCAAGATCGATCTGCGGGAGCTCAAAGCGAGCAGTACTTC. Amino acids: CASSQDRSAGAQSEQYF.

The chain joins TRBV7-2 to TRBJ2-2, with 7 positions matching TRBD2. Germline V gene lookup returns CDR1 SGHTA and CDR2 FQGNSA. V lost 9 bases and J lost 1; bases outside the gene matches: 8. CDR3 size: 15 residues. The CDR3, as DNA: TGTGCCAGAAGTGGCGGGAGCGGGAACACCGGGGAGCTGTTTTTT. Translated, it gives CARSGGSGNTGELFF.

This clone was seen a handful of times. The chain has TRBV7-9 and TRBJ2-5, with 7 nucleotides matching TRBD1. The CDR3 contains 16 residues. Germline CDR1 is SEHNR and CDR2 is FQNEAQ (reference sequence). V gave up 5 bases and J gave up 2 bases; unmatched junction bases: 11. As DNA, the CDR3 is TGTGCCAGCAGCAGCCGCAAGGGACAGCGTCAAGAGACCCAGTACTTC. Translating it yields CASSSRKGQRQETQYF.

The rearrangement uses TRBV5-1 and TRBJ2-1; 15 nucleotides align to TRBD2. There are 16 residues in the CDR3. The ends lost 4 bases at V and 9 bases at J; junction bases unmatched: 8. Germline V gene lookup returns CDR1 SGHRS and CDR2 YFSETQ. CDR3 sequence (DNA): TGCGCCAGCAGCCAGCTCTCGGGACTAGCGGGAGGTGAGCAGTTCTTC. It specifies CASSQLSGLAGGEQFF.

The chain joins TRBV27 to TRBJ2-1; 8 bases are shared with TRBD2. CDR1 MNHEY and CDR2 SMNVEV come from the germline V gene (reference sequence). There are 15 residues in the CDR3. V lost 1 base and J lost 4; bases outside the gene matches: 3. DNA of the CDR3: TGTGCCAGCAGTTTATGGCGGGAGGAATACAATGAGCAGTTCTTC. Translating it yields CASSLWREEYNEQFF.

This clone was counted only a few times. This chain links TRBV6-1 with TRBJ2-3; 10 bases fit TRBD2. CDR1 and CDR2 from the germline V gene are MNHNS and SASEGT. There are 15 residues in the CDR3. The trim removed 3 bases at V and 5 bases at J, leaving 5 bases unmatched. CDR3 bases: TGTGCCAGCAGTGACCTAGCGGGAGCTGTAGATACGCAGTATTTT. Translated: CASSDLAGAVDTQYF.

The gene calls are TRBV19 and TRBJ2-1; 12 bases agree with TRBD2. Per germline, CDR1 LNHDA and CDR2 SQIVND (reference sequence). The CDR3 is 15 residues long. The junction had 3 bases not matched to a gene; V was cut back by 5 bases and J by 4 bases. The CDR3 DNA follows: TGTGCCAGTAGTCTCCTAGCGGGAGGGTACAATGAGCAGTTCTTC. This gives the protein CASSLLAGGYNEQFF.

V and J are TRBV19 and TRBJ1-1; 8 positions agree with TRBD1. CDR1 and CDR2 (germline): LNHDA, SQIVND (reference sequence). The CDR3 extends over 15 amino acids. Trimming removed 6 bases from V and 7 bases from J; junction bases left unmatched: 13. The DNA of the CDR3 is TGTGCCAGTAGAGCTACCCAGGGGGCTCTCGGTGAAGCTTTCTTT. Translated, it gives CASRATQGALGEAFF. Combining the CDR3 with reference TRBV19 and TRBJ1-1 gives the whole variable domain DGGITQSPKYLFRKEGQNVTLSCEQNLNHDAMYWYRQDPGQGLRLIYYSQIVNDFQKGDIAEGYSVSREKKESFPLTVTSAQKNPTAFYLCASRATQGALGEAFFGQGTRLTVV.

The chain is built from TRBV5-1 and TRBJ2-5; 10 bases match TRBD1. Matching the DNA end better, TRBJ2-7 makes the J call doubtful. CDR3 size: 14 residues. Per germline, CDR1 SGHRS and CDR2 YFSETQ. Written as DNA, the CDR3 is TGCGCCAGCAGCGATGGACAGGGGGTCTACGAGCAGTACTTC. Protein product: CASSDGQGVYEQYF.

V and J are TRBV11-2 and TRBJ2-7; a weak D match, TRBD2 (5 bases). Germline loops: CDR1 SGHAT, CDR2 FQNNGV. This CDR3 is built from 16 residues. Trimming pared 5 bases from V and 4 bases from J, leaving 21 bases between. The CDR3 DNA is TGTGCCAGCAGCCCCCGAGGAGCGGCTCTTACTTACGAGCAGTACTTC. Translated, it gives CASSPRGAALTYEQYF.